The T cell receptor beta chain under discussion was sequenced for a study of T-cell reconstitution after alpha-beta-depleted transplantation in children. Study-wide results and limits: T-cell counts and diversity at one year post-transplant came mainly from newly produced T cells.

This clonotype was seen a handful of times. Its antigen is not identified. Molecular barcoding with unique molecular identifiers was used for the TCRbeta library. From the PCR reads, TCRdb called clonotypes with MiXCR, one entry per CDR3 protein. The sample yields over 85,000 distinct CDR3 sequences, under 7% seen once. Trimming removed 3 bases at V and 0 bases at J, with 14 bases between. The germline V gene encodes CDR1 SGDLS and CDR2 YYNGEE. The CDR3 consists of 16 residues. The receptor was derived from a female patient younger than 10 who had a stem cell transplant for Fanconi anemia, so the T cells may come from the graft donor. This chain connects TRBV9 to TRBJ2-3, with D possibly TRBD1 on 5 matching bases. This sample comprised PBMCs, mostly from graft donor cells, obtained 60 days after TCRalphabeta/CD19-depleted stem cell transplant. CDR3 in amino acids: CASSGFPGWSTDTQYF. CDR3 DNA sequence: TGTGCCAGCAGCGGATTCCCAGGGTGGAGCACAGATACGCAGTATTTT.